This record concerns one TCR beta chain sequence. The antigen remains undetermined. This entry is derived from a study of T cell responses to AZD1222 COVID-19 vaccine. Study-wide context: Second doses that came at about 4 or about 12 weeks were put together.

Looked up from germline, CDR1 is LGHDT and CDR2 is YNNKEL (reference sequence). The CDR3 runs 14 residues. Trimming removed 5 bases from V and 6 bases from J; junction bases left unmatched: 4. Clones were read by immunoSEQ multiplex PCR, and TCRdb kept only the in-frame ones, dropping some. The sample carries about 110,000 clones, about nine tenths recorded once. Study outcomes and limitations: Recipients of AZD1222 seropositive at baseline numbered only 6 or 7. Only after the peak T cell response were repertoires sampled. The donor group comprised mostly white British people and more females; the analysis possibly underestimated clonal diversity.

The clonotype originates from an adult in good health. This sample comprised peripheral blood, obtained on day 0 of AZD1222 vaccination. The genes are TRBV3-1 (or the pseudogene TRBV3-2) and TRBJ2-2, with 9 nucleotides matching TRBD2. The CDR3 nucleotides read TGTGCCAGCAGCTCGTTAGCGGGAGCCGGGGAGCTGTTTTTT. The encoded protein is CASSSLAGAGELFF.